This entry features one T cell receptor (beta chain) sequence. Which antigen it targets is not known. The record has no base qualities; no much larger clone is one base away. The cohort consisted of 650 to 850 healthy bone marrow donors. At the time of sampling, all cohort members were nominally healthy, though unrecorded immune exposures were likely present. The donor tested CMV seropositive and was one of the 289 seropositive cohort members. Each donor provided a peripheral blood sample, and peripheral blood mononuclear cells were used for TCR beta sequencing. Genomic DNA extraction from the blood cell samples was performed with the Qiagen DNeasy Blood Extraction Kit. The data stem from a study of cytomegalovirus exposure and HLA in healthy donors (dated by TCRdb to the late 2010s). About the investigation overall: An earlier analysis of 587 of the donors reported 276 Gb of sequence data and 117 million unique TCR beta sequences obtained from 180 million or so T cells. Roughly 320 gigabases of sequencing data and approximately 91 million unique TCR sequences made up an early release that covered approximately 650 HLA-typed donors. The genetic ancestry cluster associated with self-reported Caucasian donors included 80% to 90% of the approximately 430 genotyped donors. The aim of the study was to test whether cataloging public T cell receptors could identify signatures of past pathogen exposure. The study used immunosequencing to profile the T cell repertoires of more than 650 subjects and linked those repertoires to cytomegalovirus serostatus. Along with the roughly 670-subject first cohort, a separate validation cohort of around 110 different subjects was used. To predict cytomegalovirus infection status, the study brought together high-throughput TCR immunosequencing, statistical association of individual TCRs with disease status, and machine learning. To study patterns of TCR occurrence, a later analysis re-analyzed previously published TCR beta repertoires from 500 to 850 donors and added high-resolution HLA genotyping. Rather than drawing on any new phenotypic data, the later analysis identified candidate immune exposures from TCR beta sequences and the way those sequences occurred across donors. An earlier analysis of 587 of the donors used high-throughput TCR beta sequencing to judge whether each TCR beta V gene segment behaved as functional or pseudogenic. Donor age, sex, ethnicity and CMV serostatus were compiled alongside the repertoire data. In a later genetic analysis, genome-wide SNP genotypes for about 65% of the roughly 700 donors were used, and that subset was treated as a discovery cohort. All discovery cohort repertoires had been generated using a single sequencing platform. Class I and class II HLA loci were covered by the typing at four-digit resolution. Typing coverage differed by locus: A, B, C, DRB1 and DQB1 were typed in about 629-640 donors, DQA1 in about 510, DPA1 in some 570, and DPB1 in just under 490. Several DR-DQ haplotypes were handled as single units for association and clustering because linkage in the cohort was strong. Among a few hundred genotyped donors of the cohort, an average of 235,054 unique TCR beta nucleotide sequences were sequenced per donor, around a sixth of them non-productive. Study-wide conclusions, independent of this receptor: Roughly uniform sequencing depth across donors was assumed in presence/absence analyses, although this assumption may not hold. A later analysis found that HLA-associated TCR beta chains were more clonally expanded and had lower generation probabilities than equally common non-associated chains. In this cohort, only TCR beta chains were sequenced, and detectable features were limited by the absence of alpha or paired-chain data. Several of the top co-occurrence clusters appeared to be linked to parvovirus B19, influenza, CMV and Epstein-Barr virus, according to a later analysis. Because the 87-base-pair reads could not distinguish some IMGT-functional V segments, including TRBV6-2 and TRBV6-3, those segments were excluded. The sequencing pipeline was judged likely to have produced a cluster of highly shared sequence variants as a technical artifact. According to the authors, the approach could potentially be generalized to other disease states and immunological phenotypes. In a later analysis, TCR association rates were found to vary across HLA loci, with the most associated TCRs seen for DRB1 alleles and the fewest for HLA-C alleles. Specific HLA alleles were associated with 16,951 TCR beta sequences at a false discovery rate of 0.05 in a later analysis. Across donors, most TCR sequences were observed very rarely, whereas some public TCRs were present in many individuals. Correlated functional status among segregating V segments might reflect linkage disequilibrium, but an unknown experimental factor could not be ruled out. Over 15 rarely observed V segments, including chromosome 9 orphons, were excluded from the earlier analysis of a few hundred of the donors because counts were too low. In an earlier analysis of roughly 500 of the donors, most TCR beta V segments appeared in productive rearrangements about 87% or about 30% of the time, broadly matching IMGT annotations. Because HLA typing was missing for some donors at each locus, association tests included only the typed subset. Strong co-occurrence of HLA alleles, especially DR and DQ, made assigning TCR associations to individual alleles difficult. According to a later analysis, most CMV-associated TCR beta chains appeared to be HLA-restricted, and the HLA associations seemed to be driven largely by CMV exposure. A few of the identified cytomegalovirus-associated TCR beta chains were confirmed in vitro to be specific for cytomegalovirus antigens. The study listed 150 to 200 TCR beta chains as associated with cytomegalovirus. A further reported finding was that TCR beta sequences accurately predicted the HLA-A and HLA-B alleles for most subjects in the first cohort. In a later genetic analysis, a missense DCLRE1C variant was associated with V-gene and J-gene trimming of TCR beta chains, and the association was replicated in an independent cohort. In both the original and validation cohorts, the classifier was reported to diagnose cytomegalovirus status with high specificity and sensitivity. Compared with the roughly 600-donor mean, donors in an Asian-associated ancestry cluster had fewer N-insertions in productive TCRs, according to a later genetic analysis. The only immune exposure information available for the cohort was CMV serostatus.

Looking up the germline V gene yields CDR1 SGHTA and CDR2 FQGNSA. The CDR3 runs 15 amino acids, cysteine and phenylalanine included. Only the CDR3 part of the read is kept: 45 bases, read in frame from the first base. Germline trimming amounts to 5 bases on V and 5 bases on J, with 9 as the count of junction bases outside the gene matches. Libraries were built with the immunoSEQ multiplex PCR assay. The multiplex PCR relied on a mix of 60 forward primers for TCR Vbeta segments and 13 reverse primers for TCR Jbeta segments. The CDR3 region of rearranged TCR beta genes was amplified from genomic DNA with a multiplex PCR assay. Amplified TCR beta libraries were sequenced as 87-base-pair reads on the Illumina HiSeq System. The published analysis was carried out like this. A later analysis counted 75 million to 100 million unique TCR beta chains across the 690 or so repertoires, and about 10 million of these chains were shared by at least two donors. A nearest-neighbor algorithm error-corrected the raw reads and collapsed the reads into unique sequences, merging closely related sequences to remove PCR and sequencing errors. Alignment of CDR3 sequences to IMGT reference sequences was used to assign V, D and J gene segments. Each retained sequence needed at least a six-nucleotide match to both a V gene segment and a J gene segment. A rearrangement counted as productive if the CDR3 had no stop codons and remained in frame with V and J, and every other rearrangement counted as non-productive. Following IMGT convention, CDR3 was defined as the stretch from the second conserved V-encoded cysteine to the conserved J-encoded phenylalanine. The earlier analysis of some 580 of the donors excluded any sequence lacking an unambiguous match to a single V gene segment. An earlier analysis of under 750 of the donors called V segments functional above 56.7% productive rearrangements and segregating when the between-donor standard deviation exceeded 5%. To diagnose cytomegalovirus status from the catalog of TCR beta chain sequences, a statistical classification framework was built. In a later analysis, V and J genes were assigned by comparing TCR nucleotide sequences against IMGT/GENE-DB human TR gene sequences. Using the TCRdist pipeline, a later analysis assigned CDR3 sequences along with most-parsimonious VDJ recombination scenarios. In a later analysis, every TCR beta chain was defined by the combination of its CDR3 amino acid sequence and its V-gene family, and reads without a unique V-gene family were dropped. In a later analysis, nearly 600 highly shared, low-generation-probability nucleotide sequences were removed to address suspected cross-contamination and a sequencing artifact. A later analysis calculated a clonal expansion index for each public chain from normalized within-repertoire ranks of inferred template counts. Generation probabilities in a later analysis came from a VDJ recombination model fitted to out-of-frame rearrangements, and those results were checked against IGoR. Hypergeometric tests were used in a later analysis to score TCR-TCR, TCR-HLA and TCR-CMV co-occurrence, with a repertoire-size bias correction applied to the TCR pairs. False discovery rates were estimated in a later analysis by permuting HLA or CMV assignments 20 times. In a later analysis, co-occurring TCRs were grouped using DBSCAN, with TCRdist sequence similarity added in when clustering inside HLA-allele-positive subsets. For co-occurrence clustering, repertoires with fewer than 30,000 or more than 120,000 public chains were excluded, along with several repertoires with anomalous nucleotide sharing. Here the immuneACCESS table is served through TCRdb, limited to in-frame sequences with V and J called. Missing clones are a known gap in these copies; in checked studies unresolved V genes cover under half, and the rest lacks a known reason. That table furnishes V, J and clone size, whereas the DNA furnished D and trimming. The sample data list about 140,000 clones, and roughly 80% of these were observed just once. The leading ten clones occupy approximately 8.2% of the sample.

The rearranged segments are TRBV7-2 and TRBJ1-2, with 9 bases matching TRBD1. What was sequenced was PBMCs. This receptor was identified in a woman in her forties or fifties in good health and CMV-seropositive. The nucleotide sequence reads TGTGCCAGCAGCCCTGGGACAGGGAGAGGATATGGCTACACCTTC. Translated, this is CASSPGTGRGYGYTF.